The clone carrying this T cell receptor (beta chain) was counted once. Its antigen remains unknown. Using immunoSEQ multiplex PCR, the repertoire was profiled, and TCRdb retains in-frame clones only, with some absent. In the table there are 5,500 to 7,000 clones, roughly 61% of which are singletons. This record belongs to a study of regulatory dendritic cells for organ transplantation. Germline V gene data show CDR1 as SGDLS and CDR2 as YYNGEE. The CDR3 totals 15 residues. The V segment lost 4 bases and the J segment 4 bases; nucleotides outside the gene matches: 7. Study outcomes and limitations: Regulatory dendritic cells appeared to expand memory CD8+ clones less than mature ones. Naive CD4+ and CD8+ repertoires were highly diverse; memory CD8+ was most oligoclonal. The authors noted considerable between-person heterogeneity in alloreactive memory CD8+ cells.

FACS sorted CD4+ or CD8+ T cells into CD45RA+ naive and CD45RO+ memory. The chain uses TRBV9 and TRBJ1-2; 10 bases are a match to TRBD1. The sample taken for sequencing was memory CD8+ T cells from blood. Subset defined: CD45RO+ memory T cells. The sequence was obtained from a human donor in good health. The CDR3, as DNA: TGTGCCAGCAGCATGATGGGACAGGGGTCCTATGGCTACACCTTC. Protein product: CASSMMGQGSYGYTF.